The 31 T cell receptor beta chains given below trace back to one sample, sequenced in a study of blood T cell repertoires in COVID-19. Assay used: immunoSEQ multiplex PCR; TCRdb lists only in-frame clones, some missing. The sample carries about 200,000 clones, roughly 89% recorded once. The sample taken for sequencing was peripheral blood. The receptors stem from a man in his sixties who had recovered from COVID-19.

V gene TRBV5-1 combines with J gene TRBJ2-5; 8 nucleotides align to TRBD1. The trim removed 7 bases at V and 4 bases at J, leaving 9 bases unmatched. The CDR3 loop spans 14 amino acids. Germline V CDR1 and CDR2: SGHRS, YFSETQ. CDR3 loop: CASEPGQGRETQYF. The CDR3 region has the DNA TGCGCCAGCGAACCCGGACAGGGACGAGAGACCCAGTACTTC.

Written as DNA, the CDR3 is TGTGCCAGCAGTTCAGGAACGGGGACAGCCTCTTCACCCCTCCACTTT. Protein: CASSSGTGTASSPLHF. V and J are TRBV28 and TRBJ1-6, with TRBD1 matching over 7 bases. Germline V gene lookup returns CDR1 MDHEN and CDR2 SYDVKM. This CDR3 has 16 residues. V lost 4 bases to trimming and J lost 9 bases; unmatched junction nucleotides: 12.

The chain recombines TRBV19 with TRBJ2-3, with D uncertain. The CDR3 is 13 residues long. Per germline, CDR1 LNHDA and CDR2 SQIVND (reference sequence). The V end was cut by 3 bases, the J end by 1 base, with 5 bases between. CDR3 in DNA: TGTGCCAGTAGTATGGGCGGCACAGATACGCAGTATTTT. This sequence encodes CASSMGGTDTQYF. Combining the CDR3 with reference TRBV19 and TRBJ2-3 gives the whole variable domain DGGITQSPKYLFRKEGQNVTLSCEQNLNHDAMYWYRQDPGQGLRLIYYSQIVNDFQKGDIAEGYSVSREKKESFPLTVTSAQKNPTAFYLCASSMGGTDTQYFGPGTRLTVL.

This rearrangement joins TRBV12-3 or TRBV12-4 to TRBJ1-2; D is uncertain. With 3 bases removed from V and 4 bases from J, the gap between germline ends came to 3 bases. This CDR3 is 11 amino acids long. CDR3 nucleotide sequence: TGTGCCAGCAGTTTTAGCTATGGCTACACCTTC. Protein product: CASSFSYGYTF.

The chain employs TRBV5-8 and TRBJ2-3; tentatively, D is TRBD1 (5 bases). The CDR3 runs 15 residues. Trimming took 1 base from V and 2 from J, leaving 11 bases between them. Germline CDR1 reads SGHTS; CDR2 reads YDEGEE. CDR3 loop: CASSLLGRDTDTQYF. The DNA for the CDR3 is TGTGCCAGCAGCTTGCTTGGCAGGGACACAGATACGCAGTATTTT.

The chain recombines TRBV24-1 with TRBJ1-3; D might be TRBD1 (5 bases). The CDR3 extends over 15 amino acids. Trimming left V 3 bases short and J 2 bases short, with 10 bases between. The germline V gene has CDR1 KGHDR and CDR2 SFDVKD. CDR3 amino acids: CATSDPQGPGNTIYF. CDR3 nucleotides: TGTGCCACCAGTGATCCCCAGGGTCCTGGAAACACCATATATTTT.

The genes are TRBV6-2 or TRBV6-3 and TRBJ2-3; no definite D call. Deletions cut 2 bases from V and 3 bases from J, with 9 bases between. Germline V gene lookup returns CDR1 MNHEY and CDR2 SVGEGT. This CDR3 comprises 14 residues. CDR3 in DNA: TGTGCCAGCAGTTACCCCCCGAGGACAGATACGCAGTATTTT. It is translated as CASSYPPRTDTQYF.

Only a few counts were recorded for this clone. The chain employs TRBV7-3 and TRBJ1-2, with TRBD1 matching 8 bases. The CDR3 is 14 amino acids. J was trimmed by 0 bases and V by 4 bases; bases with no gene match: 1. Germline V gene lookup returns CDR1 SGHTA and CDR2 FQGTGA. CDR3 loop: CASSSGQANYGYTF. The DNA for the CDR3 is TGTGCCAGCAGCTCGGGACAGGCTAACTATGGCTACACCTTC. Based on the CDR3 plus reference TRBV7-3 and TRBJ1-2, the full variable domain is GAGVSQTPSNKVTEKGKYVELRCDPISGHTALYWYRQSLGQGPEFLIYFQGTGAADDSGLPNDRFFAVRPEGSVSTLKIQRTERGDSAVYLCASSSGQANYGYTFGSGTRLTVV.

The chain links TRBV6-5 to TRBJ1-1, with D possibly TRBD1 on 6 matching bases. Germline values: CDR1 MNHEY, CDR2 SVGAGI. The CDR3 runs 13 residues. V lost 6 bases and J lost 0, with 8 bases in between. This chain's CDR3 is CASRDSVNTEAFF. In DNA, the CDR3 is TGTGCCAGCAGGGACAGTGTGAACACTGAAGCTTTCTTT.

This chain uses TRBV10-3 with TRBJ2-5; 10 nucleotides align to TRBD2. The germline V gene encodes CDR1 ENHRY and CDR2 SYGVKD. Trimming at V came to 2 bases and at J to 4 bases, leaving 4 bases not matched to a gene. The CDR3 spans 15 residues. The CDR3: CAISEASGSSETQYF. CDR3 nucleotide sequence: TGTGCCATCAGTGAGGCTAGCGGGAGTTCAGAGACCCAGTACTTC.

J is TRBJ2-1 and V is TRBV4-2; D unclear. The CDR3 sequence is 13 residues long. V was pared by 0 bases and J by 5 bases, with 5 bases between. CDR1 is LGHNA, CDR2 YNFKEQ, per germline. The CDR3 spells CASSQDWHNEQFF. The CDR3, as DNA: TGTGCCAGCAGCCAAGATTGGCACAATGAGCAGTTCTTC.

The count of this clone is one. V gene TRBV30 combines with J gene TRBJ1-3; 7 bases agree with TRBD1. Per germline, CDR1 GTSNPN and CDR2 SVGIG (reference sequence). Trimming cost V 3 bases and J 4 bases; bases outside gene matches: 3. The CDR3 is made up of 13 amino acids. The CDR3: CAWRRGPGNTIYF. In nucleotides, the CDR3 is TGTGCCTGGAGAAGGGGGCCGGGAAACACCATATATTTT.

The chain uses TRBV20-1 and TRBJ2-1; 14 bases map to TRBD2. The junction had 12 bases not matched to a gene; V was cut back by 3 bases and J by 8 bases. Germline loops: CDR1 DFQATT, CDR2 SNEGSKA (reference sequence). This CDR3 is built from 17 residues. CDR3 in amino acids: CSASLPLATSGGDEQFF. For the CDR3, the DNA is TGCAGTGCTAGTCTCCCCCTTGCGACTAGCGGGGGGGATGAGCAGTTCTTC.

The V and J genes are TRBV5-1 and TRBJ1-3, with 7 bases fitting TRBD1. V dropped 5 bases and J dropped 0; count of bases not matched to a gene: 8. This CDR3 spans 16 amino acids. Germline V gene lookup returns CDR1 SGHRS and CDR2 YFSETQ. DNA for the CDR3: TGCGCCAGCAGTGCCGGGACAGTTTCCTCTGGAAACACCATATATTTT. Translation: CASSAGTVSSGNTIYF.

The V and J genes are TRBV20-1 and TRBJ2-1, with D perhaps matching TRBD1 (7 bases). The CDR3 consists of 16 residues. Germline values: CDR1 DFQATT, CDR2 SNEGSKA (reference sequence). The V gene lost 3 bases and the J gene lost 4 bases, with 19 bases spanning the gap. The CDR3 DNA reads as TGCAGTGCTAGTCGTGTCCAGGGGGGAAAATACAATGAGCAGTTCTTC. Amino acid sequence: CSASRVQGGKYNEQFF.

The V call is TRBV19, the J call TRBJ1-1; D call uncertain. CDR1 LNHDA and CDR2 SQIVND come from the germline V gene (reference sequence). The V end lost 7 bases, the J end lost 0 bases, and 9 bases lay between the germline ends. CDR3 length equals 13 residues. The CDR3 here is CASTGLMNTEAFF. The CDR3 nucleotides read TGTGCCAGTACTGGACTTATGAACACTGAAGCTTTCTTT.

The V gene is TRBV7-2, the J gene TRBJ2-2; D uncertain. Between the trimmed V and J ends, which lost 7 bases and 6 bases, there was a span of 12 bases. The CDR3 has 13 amino acids. Germline-derived CDR1 and CDR2 are SGHTA and FQGNSA. The CDR3 DNA follows: TGTGCCAGCATCCCCGTCCCCCCCGGGGAGCTGTTTTTT. Translated, it gives CASIPVPPGELFF.

The V and J genes are TRBV3-1 (or the pseudogene TRBV3-2) and TRBJ1-2, with 9 bases identical to TRBD1. V shed 5 bases and J 6 bases; nucleotides not matched to a gene: 4. Germline V gene sequence: CDR1 LGHDT, CDR2 YNNKEL (reference sequence). The CDR3 extends over 13 amino acids. The CDR3: CASSAQGADGYTF. CDR3 in DNA: TGTGCCAGCAGCGCACAGGGGGCGGATGGCTACACCTTC.

The chain uses TRBV7-8 and TRBJ2-1, with 9 bases lining up with TRBD2. Germline assignment: CDR1 SGHVS and CDR2 FQNEAQ. The CDR3 consists of 17 residues. After removal of 0 bases from V and 2 bases from J, the junction contained 5 bases not matched to a gene. This chain's CDR3 is CASSLARGLATYNEQFF. CDR3 coding DNA: TGTGCCAGCAGCTTAGCGCGGGGACTAGCTACCTACAATGAGCAGTTCTTC.

This clone was seen a single time. The chain has TRBV27 and TRBJ2-7; TRBD2 aligns across 7 bases. This CDR3 spans 15 amino acids. Germline lookup yields CDR1 MNHEY and CDR2 SMNVEV (reference sequence). V was pared by 5 bases and J by 0 bases, with 7 bases of the junction left unmatched. This CDR3 is CASSPPRGTSYEQYF. The CDR3 DNA follows: TGTGCCAGCAGTCCCCCGCGGGGGACCTCCTACGAGCAGTACTTC.

This chain connects TRBV4-3 to TRBJ2-5; weak D call: TRBD2 (6 bases). Per the germline V gene, CDR1 is LGHNA and CDR2 is YSLEER. The V end lost 2 bases, the J end lost 4 bases, and 17 bases lay between the germline ends. The CDR3 totals 16 residues. CDR3 amino acids: CASSQNGGLARETQYF. The CDR3 DNA reads as TGCGCCAGCAGCCAAAATGGGGGACTGGCGCGAGAGACCCAGTACTTC.

This clone was seen once. V and J are TRBV5-1 and TRBJ1-1, with a weak D call TRBD1 (5 bases). Germline loops: CDR1 SGHRS, CDR2 YFSETQ. Trimming took 4 bases from V and 8 from J, leaving 15 bases between them. The CDR3 extends over 13 amino acids. This CDR3 is CASSGTGSAEAFF. The CDR3 DNA sequence: TGCGCCAGCAGCGGAACAGGTTCTGCCGAAGCTTTCTTT.

The genes are TRBV19 and TRBJ1-4; 7 nucleotides align to TRBD1. The V gene end was trimmed by 2 bases and the J gene end by 5 bases; junction bases not matched to a gene: 8. Germline loops: CDR1 LNHDA, CDR2 SQIVND (reference sequence). The CDR3 contains 16 residues. The CDR3 region has the DNA TGTGCCAGTAGTATATCTAGAGACAGGGAGAATGAAAAACTGTTTTTT. Residues: CASSISRDRENEKLFF. The full variable domain, rest sourced from reference TRBV19 and TRBJ1-4, is DGGITQSPKYLFRKEGQNVTLSCEQNLNHDAMYWYRQDPGQGLRLIYYSQIVNDFQKGDIAEGYSVSREKKESFPLTVTSAQKNPTAFYLCASSISRDRENEKLFFGSGTQLSVL.

This clone has more than one count but fewer than ten. This chain connects TRBV19 to TRBJ2-5; 7 nucleotides line up with TRBD2. Germline V gene lookup returns CDR1 LNHDA and CDR2 SQIVND (reference sequence). CDR3 length: 13 amino acids. Unmatched junction bases numbered 6, after V lost 4 bases and J lost 7 bases. CDR3 loop: CASSTSGPRTQYF. The CDR3 nucleotides read TGTGCCAGTAGTACTAGCGGTCCGCGGACCCAGTACTTC. The variable domain in full, with the rest retrieved from reference TRBV19 and TRBJ2-5, is DGGITQSPKYLFRKEGQNVTLSCEQNLNHDAMYWYRQDPGQGLRLIYYSQIVNDFQKGDIAEGYSVSREKKESFPLTVTSAQKNPTAFYLCASSTSGPRTQYFGPGTRLLVL.

This clone came up a few times. V is TRBV6-5 and J is TRBJ2-5; 11 bases align to TRBD2. V lost 5 bases, J lost 4 bases, and 6 bases stayed unmatched. The CDR3 is 15 residues long. Per germline, CDR1 MNHEY and CDR2 SVGAGI. The CDR3 reads CASSPLGLAGETQYF. In nucleotides, the CDR3 is TGTGCCAGCAGTCCCCTTGGACTAGCGGGAGAGACCCAGTACTTC.

For this clone: This specimen includes other DNA sequences encoding the same CDR3. The chain carries TRBV12-3 or TRBV12-4 and TRBJ1-5; no definite D call. This CDR3 is built from 11 residues. V gave up 3 bases and J gave up 6 bases, with 3 bases separating them. As DNA, the CDR3 is TGTGCCAGCAGTTTCGGTCAGCCCCAGCATTTT. Translated, it gives CASSFGQPQHF.

This clone has at least ten counts. The V call is TRBV5-6, the J call TRBJ1-1; TRBD1 agrees at 9 bases. The V segment lost 3 bases and the J segment 5 bases; nucleotides outside the gene matches: 11. This CDR3 is 16 amino acids long. Germline CDR1 reads SGHDT; CDR2 reads YYEEEE. The CDR3 region is CASSSIQGASKTEAFF. The DNA for the CDR3 is TGTGCCAGCAGCTCGATACAGGGGGCGAGTAAAACTGAAGCTTTCTTT.

The chain combines TRBV5-1 with TRBJ2-7; D is perhaps TRBD2 (6 bases). This CDR3 spans 15 amino acids. Germline V gene sequence: CDR1 SGHRS, CDR2 YFSETQ. V was pared by 4 bases and J by 1 base, with 15 bases between. The chain's CDR3 is CASSPEGRFSYEQYF. DNA of the CDR3: TGCGCCAGCAGCCCGGAGGGCAGATTTTCCTACGAGCAGTACTTC. The whole variable domain, filled in from reference TRBV5-1 and TRBJ2-7, reads KAGVTQTPRYLIKTRGQQVTLSCSPISGHRSVSWYQQTPGQGLQFLFEYFSETQRNKGNFPGRFSGRQFSNSRSEMNVSTLELGDSALYLCASSPEGRFSYEQYFGPGTRLTVT.

This clone was observed a single time. The chain joins TRBV6-6 to TRBJ2-1; D remains unclear. The V gene's germline CDR1 is MNHNY and CDR2 SVGAGI (reference sequence). The CDR3 consists of 12 residues. V was clipped by 5 bases and J by 6 bases, with 8 bases between them. The CDR3 DNA sequence: TGTGCCAGCAGTCCTCGTTTCAATGAGCAGTTCTTC. Translated, it gives CASSPRFNEQFF.

The chain carries TRBV6-5 and TRBJ2-7; 7 bases align to TRBD2. The CDR3 length is 13 residues. The V gene end was trimmed by 10 bases and the J gene end by 3 bases; junction bases not matched to a gene: 9. The germline gives CDR1 MNHEY, CDR2 SVGAGI. The CDR3 region has the DNA TGTGCCACCCCGGAGCGGGGACGCTACGAGCAGTACTTC. The encoded protein is CATPERGRYEQYF.

V usage is TRBV2 and J usage is TRBJ2-1; TRBD1 matches 10 bases. This CDR3 region has 15 residues. Germline CDR1 is SNHLY and CDR2 is FYNNEI. J gave up 10 bases and V 3 bases, and 9 bases lay outside the gene matches. The CDR3: CASSEVGQGFYEQFF. The CDR3 DNA follows: TGTGCCAGCAGTGAGGTGGGACAGGGGTTTTACGAGCAGTTCTTC.